Sequencing of this TCR beta chain was carried out in a study of cytomegalovirus exposure and HLA in healthy donors. Notes on the study in general: While the bulk of TCR sequences proved rare, some public TCRs turned up in many donors. Some highly shared sequence variants likely arose as a pipeline artifact.

The study ran its PCR with 60 Vbeta and 13 Jbeta primers. The table came from immunoSEQ multiplex PCR; TCRdb's copy has only in-frame clones and leaves some out. This sample carries about 140,000 clones, with less than 3.5% going to the ten biggest clones. Each of the donors was a healthy bone marrow donor. Worth noting for this clone: As yet, its antigen is unknown.

The sample taken for sequencing was PBMCs. This TCR was sampled from a man aged 40-50 years in good health and CMV-seronegative.

CDR3 in amino acids: CATGQGASGEQYF. The CDR3 DNA sequence: TGCGCCACGGGACAGGGGGCCTCCGGTGAGCAGTACTTC. The chain links TRBV23-1 to TRBJ2-7; 12 bases are a match to TRBD1. TRBV23-1 is an ORF, with its function uncertain. The V gene end was trimmed by 10 bases and the J gene end by 7 bases; junction bases not matched to a gene: 8. The CDR3 is made up of 13 amino acids.